The clone carrying this TCR beta chain was seen more than once but under ten times. This specimen comes from a study of blood T cell repertoires in COVID-19. Participant age was about 18 to 89 years, and participants resided in roughly 25 US areas. Donors were grouped by their self-reported clinical history. Germline CDR1 MGHRA, CDR2 YSYEKL. V lost 0 bases and J lost 4; bases outside the gene matches: 8. The length of the CDR3 is 17 residues. Clones were read by immunoSEQ multiplex PCR, and TCRdb kept only the in-frame ones, dropping some. This sample has roughly 500,000 clones; 70% to 90% occur once, and the top ten carry approximately 8.3%.

The chain employs TRBV4-1 and TRBJ1-5, with TRBD1 identical over 8 bases. Material: PBMCs or T cells enriched from blood (not recorded which). The sequence came from a woman between 55 and 75 years old who had recovered from COVID-19. The CDR3: CASSQEGQAILNQPQHF. CDR3 nucleotides: TGCGCCAGCAGCCAAGAGGGACAGGCTATCCTAAATCAGCCCCAGCATTTT.